This TCR beta chain was sequenced during a study of CD8+ T cells in alopecia areata. Lesional scalp tissue (obtained by punch biopsy) and peripheral blood were collected from alopecia areata patients. Cell sorting was applied to PBMCs, and CD4+ and CD8+ T cells were collected. Reverse transcribed after extraction, RNA yielded cDNA as the sequencing template. Produced via immunoSEQ multiplex PCR; TCRdb's table is partial and in-frame only. The sample shows 150,000 or so clones, more than 75% of them seen only once. V was cut by 4 bases and J by 6 bases, with 10 bases left in between. Germline V gene data show CDR1 as SQVTM and CDR2 as ANQGSEA. The CDR3 consists of 12 residues.

The starting material was CD8+ T cells sorted from blood, obtained at week 0. This rearrangement joins TRBV29-1 to TRBJ2-1, with D unclear. This clonotype was obtained from a human donor with alopecia areata. The CDR3 here is CSVVSRPNEQFF. In nucleotides, the CDR3 is TGCAGCGTTGTTTCGCGTCCCAATGAGCAGTTCTTC.